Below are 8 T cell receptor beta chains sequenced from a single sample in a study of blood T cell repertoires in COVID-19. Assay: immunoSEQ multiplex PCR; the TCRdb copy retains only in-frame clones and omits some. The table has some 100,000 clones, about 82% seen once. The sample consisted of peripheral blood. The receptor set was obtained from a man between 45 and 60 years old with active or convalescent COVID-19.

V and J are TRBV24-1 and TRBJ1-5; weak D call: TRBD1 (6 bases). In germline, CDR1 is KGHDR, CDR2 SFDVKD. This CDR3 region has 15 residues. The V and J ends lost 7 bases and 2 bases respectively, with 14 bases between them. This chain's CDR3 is CATSGSTGGNQPQHF. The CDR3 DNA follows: TGTGCCACCAGCGGCTCGACAGGAGGCAATCAGCCCCAGCATTTT.

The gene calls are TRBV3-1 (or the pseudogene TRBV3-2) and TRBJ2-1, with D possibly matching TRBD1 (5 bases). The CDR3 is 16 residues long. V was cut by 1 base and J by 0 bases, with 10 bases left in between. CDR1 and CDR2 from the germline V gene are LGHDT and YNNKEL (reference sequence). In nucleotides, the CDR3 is TGTGCCAGCAGCCAAGTGTGGGGCAGCTCCTACAATGAGCAGTTCTTC. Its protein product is CASSQVWGSSYNEQFF.

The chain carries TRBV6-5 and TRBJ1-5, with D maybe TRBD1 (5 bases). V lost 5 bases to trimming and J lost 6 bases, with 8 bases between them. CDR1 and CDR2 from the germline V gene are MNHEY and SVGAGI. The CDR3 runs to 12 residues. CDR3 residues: CASSRGSQPQHF. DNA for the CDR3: TGTGCCAGCAGTAGGGGATCTCAGCCCCAGCATTTT.

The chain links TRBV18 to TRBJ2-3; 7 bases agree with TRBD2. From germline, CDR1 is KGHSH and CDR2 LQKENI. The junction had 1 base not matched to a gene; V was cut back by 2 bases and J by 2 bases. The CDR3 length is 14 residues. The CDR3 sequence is CASSPTSATDTQYF. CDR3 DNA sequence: TGTGCCAGCTCACCAACTAGCGCCACAGATACGCAGTATTTT. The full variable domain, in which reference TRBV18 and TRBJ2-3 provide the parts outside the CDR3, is NAGVMQNPRHLVRRRGQEARLRCSPMKGHSHVYWYRQLPEEGLKFMVYLQKENIIDESGMPKERFSAEFPKEGPSILRIQQVVRGDSAAYFCASSPTSATDTQYFGPGTRLTVL.

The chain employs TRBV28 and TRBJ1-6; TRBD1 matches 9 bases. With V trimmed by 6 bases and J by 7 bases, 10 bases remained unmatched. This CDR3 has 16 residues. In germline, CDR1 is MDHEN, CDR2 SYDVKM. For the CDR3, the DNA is TGTGCCAGCAGCAAAACCGGACAGGGGTTGAATTCACCCCTCCACTTT. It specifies CASSKTGQGLNSPLHF.

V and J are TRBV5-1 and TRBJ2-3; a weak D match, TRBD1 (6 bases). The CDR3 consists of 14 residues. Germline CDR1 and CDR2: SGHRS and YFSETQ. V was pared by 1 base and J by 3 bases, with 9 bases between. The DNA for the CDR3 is TGCGCCAGCAGCTTGACAGGGTGGACAGATACGCAGTATTTT. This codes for CASSLTGWTDTQYF.

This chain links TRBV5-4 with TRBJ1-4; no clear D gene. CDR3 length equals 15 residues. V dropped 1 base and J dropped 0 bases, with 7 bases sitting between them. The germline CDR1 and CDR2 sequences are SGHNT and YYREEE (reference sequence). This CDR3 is CASSLSSATNEKLFF. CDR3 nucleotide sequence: TGTGCCAGCAGCTTGAGCTCTGCAACTAATGAAAAACTGTTTTTT. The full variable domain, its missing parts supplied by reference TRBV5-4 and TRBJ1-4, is ETGVTQSPTHLIKTRGQQVTLRCSSQSGHNTVSWYQQALGQGPQFIFQYYREEENGRGNFPPRFSGLQFPNYSSELNVNALELDDSALYLCASSLSSATNEKLFFGSGTQLSVL.

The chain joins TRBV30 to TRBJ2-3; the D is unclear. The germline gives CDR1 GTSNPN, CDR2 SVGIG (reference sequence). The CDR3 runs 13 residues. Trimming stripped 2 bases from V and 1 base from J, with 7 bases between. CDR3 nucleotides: TGTGCCTGGAGTCTCCTACGCACAGATACGCAGTATTTT. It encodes CAWSLLRTDTQYF.